This TCR beta chain derives from a study of T-cell memory formation after mild COVID-19. CDR1 is SEHNR, CDR2 FQNEAQ, per germline (reference sequence). CDR3 length: 12 amino acids. V was trimmed by 5 bases and J by 1 base, leaving 5 bases between them. TCRdb re-called the 5' RACE reads through MiXCR, storing one row per CDR3 protein. The data show 90,000 to 120,000 distinct CDR3 sequences, about an eighth seen once. Findings of the study overall: Later expanders leaned toward CD4+, whereas clones contracting from day 15 to 85 were balanced CD4/CD8. The authors did not confirm SARS-CoV-2 specificity of second-wave clones peaking day 37.

This clonotype was observed a handful of times. Its antigen is still unknown. The chain has TRBV7-9 and TRBJ2-5; D not certain. This clonotype originated in a man younger than 35 who had mild COVID-19 (a few samples of this study predate the infection). Cell type and time point are not known. The specimen sequenced was PBMCs or a T cell subset sorted from them (not recorded which). The CDR3 here is CASSQRQETQYF. CDR3 DNA sequence: TGTGCCAGCAGCCAACGCCAAGAGACCCAGTACTTC.